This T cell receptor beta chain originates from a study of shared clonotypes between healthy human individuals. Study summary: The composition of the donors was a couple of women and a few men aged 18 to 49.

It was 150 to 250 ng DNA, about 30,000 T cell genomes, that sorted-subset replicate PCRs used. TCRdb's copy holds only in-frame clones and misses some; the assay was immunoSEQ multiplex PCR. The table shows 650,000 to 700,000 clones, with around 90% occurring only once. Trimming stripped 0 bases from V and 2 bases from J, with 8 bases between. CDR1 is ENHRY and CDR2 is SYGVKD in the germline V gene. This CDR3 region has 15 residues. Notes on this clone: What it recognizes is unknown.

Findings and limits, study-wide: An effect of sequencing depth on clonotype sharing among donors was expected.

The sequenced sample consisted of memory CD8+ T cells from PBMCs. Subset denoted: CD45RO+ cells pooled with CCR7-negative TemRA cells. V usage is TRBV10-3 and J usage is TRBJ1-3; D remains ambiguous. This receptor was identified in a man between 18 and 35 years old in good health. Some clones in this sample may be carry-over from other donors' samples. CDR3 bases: TGTGCCATCAGTGAGTCCGGGCAGGCTGGAAACACCATATATTTT. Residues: CAISESGQAGNTIYF.